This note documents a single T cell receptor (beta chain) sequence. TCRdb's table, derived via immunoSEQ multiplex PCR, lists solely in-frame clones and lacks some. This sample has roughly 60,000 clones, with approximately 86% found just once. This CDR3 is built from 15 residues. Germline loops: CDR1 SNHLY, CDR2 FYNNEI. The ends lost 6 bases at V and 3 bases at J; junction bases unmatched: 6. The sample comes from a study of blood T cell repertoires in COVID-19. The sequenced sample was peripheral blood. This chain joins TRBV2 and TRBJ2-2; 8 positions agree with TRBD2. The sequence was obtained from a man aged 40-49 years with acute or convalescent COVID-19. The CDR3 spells CASRERGMDTGELFF. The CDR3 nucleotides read TGTGCCAGCAGAGAGCGGGGGATGGACACCGGGGAGCTGTTTTTT.